A single sample is the source of the 6 T cell receptor beta chains below, sequenced in a study of blood T cells in healthy people across ages. A second PCR of 7 to 11 cycles used a sample-barcoded 5' primer and a J-beta primer mix. TCRdb processed the 5' RACE reads anew with MiXCR; each CDR3 protein has one entry. Of 1.5 million to 2 million distinct CDR3 sequences listed, 28% were seen once; the top ten hold about 7.7%. The specimen was blood. Receptor source: a woman under 40 in good health.

As DNA, the CDR3 is TGTGCCAGCAGCGACCGACAGGGAGGAATCGAGCAGTACTTC. Its protein is CASSDRQGGIEQYF. V is TRBV11-2 and J is TRBJ2-7; possibly TRBD1 for D (7 bases). V was trimmed by 5 bases and J by 6 bases, leaving 17 bases between them. This CDR3 spans 14 amino acids. Germline V lookup: CDR1 SGHAT, CDR2 FQNNGV.

In this sample, this clonotype turned up a few times. The genes are TRBV6-5 and TRBJ2-7, with D hard to call. Germline V gene sequence: CDR1 MNHEY, CDR2 SVGAGI. The CDR3 contains 17 residues. Trimming cost V 0 bases and J 4 bases, with 19 bases left between them. This CDR3 is CASSYSPLRAIAYEQYF. The CDR3 DNA reads TGTGCCAGCAGTTACTCGCCTCTTCGAGCGATTGCTTACGAGCAGTACTTC.

A few counts support this clonotype. The rearrangement links TRBV5-1 to TRBJ2-1; D is unresolved. Trimming removed 1 base from V and 8 bases from J, with 10 bases in between. The CDR3 is made up of 13 amino acids. CDR1 is SGHRS and CDR2 is YFSETQ in the germline V gene. CDR3 protein: CASSLYDRDEQFF. CDR3 DNA sequence: TGCGCCAGCAGCTTGTATGATAGAGATGAGCAGTTCTTC. The full variable domain, with the rest looked up from reference TRBV5-1 and TRBJ2-1, is KAGVTQTPRYLIKTRGQQVTLSCSPISGHRSVSWYQQTPGQGLQFLFEYFSETQRNKGNFPGRFSGRQFSNSRSEMNVSTLELGDSALYLCASSLYDRDEQFFGPGTRLTVL.

The rearrangement joins TRBV15 to TRBJ2-2, with 9 nucleotides matching TRBD1. This CDR3 is 16 amino acids long. The V segment lost 1 base and the J segment 1 base; nucleotides outside the gene matches: 1. Germline CDR1 reads LNHNV; CDR2 reads YYDKDF (reference sequence). The CDR3, as DNA: TGTGCCACCAGCAGAGGGGGACAGGGGAACACCGGGGAGCTGTTTTTT. It translates to CATSRGGQGNTGELFF.

This clonotype was counted many times. The chain employs TRBV20-1 and TRBJ2-7; no clear D gene. Germline assignment: CDR1 DFQATT and CDR2 SNEGSKA (reference sequence). The CDR3 has 14 residues. Trimming removed 2 bases at V and 0 bases at J, with 11 bases between. The CDR3 DNA is TGCAGTGCTAGATCCCAACAGAGCTCCTACGAGCAGTACTTC. Encoded protein: CSARSQQSSYEQYF.

The chain is built from TRBV5-6 and TRBJ2-5; D gene uncertain. There are 15 residues in the CDR3. V lost 4 bases and J lost 5, with 18 bases in between. The germline gives CDR1 SGHDT, CDR2 YYEEEE. The CDR3 DNA reads TGTGCCAGCAGCAACCCTCTTAGATCAGAGGAGACCCAGTACTTC. It codes for CASSNPLRSEETQYF.